This T cell receptor beta chain was profiled in a study of vaccination and CD4 T cells after COVID-19. On the study more broadly: The authors exposed cells to overlapping spike peptides derived from SARS-CoV-2, HCoV-NL63, HCoV-OC43 and HCoV-229E. Study-wide points: In convalescent patients, 304 of 307 vaccine-specific clones were spike mono-reactive.

This clonotype was detected a few times. The antigen is unknown. As for treatment: roughly 10-day PBMC culture with coronavirus spike peptide pools or control peptides (ViraFEST assay). Sequence data for DNA of cultured CD4+ T cells were generated by the Oncomine TCR Beta short-read assay. Researchers extracted genomic DNA from CD4+ T cells that had been cultured. TCRdb reprocessed the PCR reads via MiXCR and lists one record per CDR3 protein. The table shows about 8,900 distinct CDR3 sequences, with 60% to 80% occurring only once. Germline V CDR1 and CDR2: DFQATT, SNEGSKA (reference sequence). J was trimmed by 2 bases and V by 5 bases; bases with no gene match: 10. This CDR3 region has 15 residues.

The receptor comes from a human donor who had recovered from COVID-19. J is TRBJ1-2 and V is TRBV20-1; TRBD1 agrees at 8 bases. The sample comprised CD4+ T cells from blood, cultured in vitro. The CDR3 bases are TGCAGTGCTCATACGGGGCAGGGGGCGAACTATGGCTACACCTTC. Its protein product is CSAHTGQGANYGYTF.